The 18 T cell receptor beta chains presented below share a single source sample, sequenced in a study of graft-versus-host responses after intestinal transplantation listed by TCRdb under 2021. Receptor amplification or capture employed the immunoSEQ multiplex PCR assay. This immuneACCESS table, as held by TCRdb, lists in-frame sequences with V and J called but not all clones. Of the missing ones, under half trace to an unresolved V gene in checked studies; the others have no known cause. The sample data list tens of thousands of clones, and about 94% of these were observed just once. The ten largest clonotypes hold about 0.56% of the sample. This sample's time point label indicates: cells obtained before transplantation from donor or recipient. What these receptors recognize is not known. This material consisted of unstimulated CD8+ T cells sorted from spleen or lymph node cells, taken before intestinal transplant. Receptor source: a human donor who received an intestinal transplant.

Concerning this clone: Other DNA sequences within the sample encode an identical CDR3. This rearrangement joins TRBV13 to TRBJ2-1; 14 bases line up with TRBD2. The germline gives CDR1 PRHDT, CDR2 FYEKMQ (reference sequence). Losses at the gene ends were 5 bases for V and 7 bases for J; bases not matched to a gene: 4. The CDR3 spans 15 residues. The CDR3 DNA follows: TGTGCCAGCAGCCCTGGGACTAGCGGGAGTAATGAGCAGTTCTTC. This gives the protein CASSPGTSGSNEQFF.

The CDR3 loop reads CASNDRESTDTQYF. The CDR3 DNA sequence: TGTGCCAGCAACGACAGGGAGAGCACAGATACGCAGTATTTT. The J gene is TRBJ2-3, the V gene TRBV5-4, with 7 bases matching TRBD1. The junction had 4 bases not matched to a gene; V was cut back by 6 bases and J by 0 bases. Germline CDR1 reads SGHNT; CDR2 reads YYREEE (reference sequence). The CDR3 extends over 14 amino acids.

The rearrangement links TRBV27 to TRBJ2-1, with 8 bases matching TRBD1. The CDR3 is 16 amino acids. Trimming cost V 6 bases and J 3 bases; bases outside gene matches: 10. Germline lookup yields CDR1 MNHEY and CDR2 SMNVEV (reference sequence). In DNA, the CDR3 is TGTGCCAGCAGCCGCGTGACCGGGACAGGCTACAATGAGCAGTTCTTC. Translating it yields CASSRVTGTGYNEQFF.

This clone was counted once. J is TRBJ1-4 and V is TRBV4-1; D is undetermined. The CDR3 is 15 residues long. The V gene's germline CDR1 is MGHRA and CDR2 YSYEKL. The ends were cut back, 3 bases at V and 5 bases at J, with 13 bases in the middle. The CDR3 loop is CASSQYREENEKLFF. The CDR3 nucleotides read TGCGCCAGCAGCCAGTACCGGGAGGAGAATGAAAAACTGTTTTTT.

This rearrangement joins TRBV4-1 to TRBJ2-5; 11 positions match TRBD2. The closer fit of TRBJ2-7 to the DNA end suggests the J call may be wrong. This CDR3 comprises 17 residues. CDR1 and CDR2 (germline): MGHRA, YSYEKL. Written as DNA, the CDR3 is TGCGCCAGCAGCCAAGGGACACCGGGACTAGCGGCCTACGAGCAGTACTTC. It yields the protein CASSQGTPGLAAYEQYF.

The rearrangement joins TRBV4-1 to TRBJ2-5, with D hard to call. CDR1 and CDR2 from the germline V gene are MGHRA and YSYEKL. This CDR3 spans 15 amino acids. V lost 0 bases and J 5 bases, leaving 13 bases between the germline ends. CDR3 region: CASSQEDVFPETQYF. CDR3 in DNA: TGCGCCAGCAGCCAAGAGGACGTGTTCCCGGAGACCCAGTACTTC.

This clone appeared a single time. V usage is TRBV27 and J usage is TRBJ2-7, with D possibly matching TRBD1 (5 bases). V lost 5 bases, J lost 4 bases, and 24 bases lay in between. CDR1 is MNHEY and CDR2 is SMNVEV in the germline V gene (reference sequence). The CDR3 runs to 17 residues. The CDR3 spells CASSQKSRQGGRYEQYF. CDR3 in DNA: TGTGCCAGCAGTCAAAAATCTCGTCAGGGCGGAAGATACGAGCAGTACTTC.

The CDR3 DNA reads as TGCGCCAGCAGCCAGGTCTACAATGAGCAGTTCTTC. This sequence encodes CASSQVYNEQFF. The genes are TRBV4-1 and TRBJ2-1; unclear D gene. V was pared by 3 bases and J by 3 bases, with 3 bases between. The germline V gene has CDR1 MGHRA and CDR2 YSYEKL. The CDR3 consists of 12 residues.

This clone has only one observation. The chain carries TRBV7-3 and TRBJ1-6; a possible D gene is TRBD1 (5 bases). Germline CDR1 SGHTA, CDR2 FQGTGA. This CDR3 has 21 amino acids. The V and J ends lost 5 bases and 4 bases respectively, with 30 bases between them. The CDR3 is CASSEKSGPPVGRVYNSPLHF. The DNA for the CDR3 is TGTGCCAGCAGCGAAAAATCGGGGCCTCCTGTTGGCAGGGTGTATAATTCACCCCTCCACTTT.

The chain recombines TRBV28 with TRBJ2-7; D is perhaps TRBD1 (6 bases). The V gene's germline CDR1 is MDHEN and CDR2 SYDVKM. V lost 3 bases and J lost 0, with 9 bases in between. The CDR3 is 14 residues long. The CDR3 bases are TGTGCCAGCAGTTTCGGCAGGGGCTCCTACGAGCAGTACTTC. Its translation: CASSFGRGSYEQYF.

The gene calls are TRBV6-6 and TRBJ2-7, with D tentatively TRBD2 (6 bases). CDR1 MNHNY and CDR2 SVGAGI come from the germline V gene (reference sequence). The ends were cut back, 5 bases at V and 1 base at J, with 18 bases in the middle. This CDR3 is 16 amino acids long. Here the CDR3 DNA reads TGTGCCAGCAGTCTTTCTAGTCGGGACTGGTCCTACGAGCAGTACTTC. The encoded protein is CASSLSSRDWSYEQYF.

Concerning this clone itself: The same CDR3 can be traced to other DNA sequences in this sample. The chain carries TRBV28 and TRBJ1-5; 7 bases line up with TRBD1. Germline V gene data show CDR1 as MDHEN and CDR2 as SYDVKM. The CDR3 totals 19 residues. The V and J ends lost 2 bases and 1 base, in that order; junction bases with no gene match: 14. CDR3 nucleotides: TGTGCCAGCAGTTTAAGGACAGGTGGAAGTTATGAAAGCAATCAGCCCCAGCATTTT. This sequence encodes CASSLRTGGSYESNQPQHF.

This chain links TRBV5-6 with TRBJ1-2; TRBD1 matches at 9 bases. CDR3 size: 15 residues. Per germline, CDR1 SGHDT and CDR2 YYEEEE. The ends lost 3 bases at V and 4 bases at J; junction bases unmatched: 7. CDR3 region: CASSSPTGGIYGYTF. The CDR3 coding sequence is TGTGCCAGCAGCTCACCTACAGGGGGCATCTATGGCTACACCTTC.

The V gene is TRBV11-2, the J gene TRBJ2-1; D gene ambiguous. CDR3 length equals 14 residues. Deletions cut 3 bases from V and 4 bases from J, with 10 bases between. Germline V gene sequence: CDR1 SGHAT, CDR2 FQNNGV. The CDR3 loop is CASSLQRLYNEQFF. The CDR3 DNA is TGTGCCAGCAGCTTGCAGCGCCTATACAATGAGCAGTTCTTC.

This clone was detected once. The CDR3 sequence is CASSGGLAGVTDTQYF. The CDR3 DNA follows: TGTGCCAGCAGCGGCGGACTAGCGGGAGTCACAGATACGCAGTATTTT. This chain links TRBV9 with TRBJ2-3, with TRBD2 identical over 13 bases. V was pared by 3 bases and J by 2 bases, with 3 bases of the junction left unmatched. CDR1 and CDR2 from the germline V gene are SGDLS and YYNGEE. The CDR3 runs to 16 residues.

The chain carries TRBV7-3 and TRBJ2-3; tentatively, D is TRBD2 (6 bases). Per the germline V gene, CDR1 is SGHTA and CDR2 is FQGTGA. The CDR3 loop spans 17 amino acids. With 5 bases removed from V and 0 bases from J, the gap between germline ends came to 18 bases. CDR3: CASSEGPPGDSTDTQYF. As DNA, the CDR3 is TGTGCCAGCAGCGAAGGCCCGCCGGGAGATAGCACAGATACGCAGTATTTT.

The chain uses TRBV19 and TRBJ2-5; no clear D gene. V was trimmed by 3 bases and J by 3 bases, leaving 5 bases between them. The germline V gene encodes CDR1 LNHDA and CDR2 SQIVND (reference sequence). This CDR3 region has 12 residues. The CDR3 region has the DNA TGTGCCAGTAGTATTGACGAAGAGACCCAGTACTTC. Translating it yields CASSIDEETQYF.

V gene TRBV15 combines with J gene TRBJ2-1, with a tentative D call TRBD1 (5 bases). The germline V and J ends were trimmed by 1 base and 7 bases, with 14 bases remaining between them. The V gene's germline CDR1 is LNHNV and CDR2 YYDKDF (reference sequence). The CDR3 loop spans 15 amino acids. This CDR3 is CATSRVVRVANEQFF. The CDR3 nucleotides read TGTGCCACCAGCAGAGTTGTCAGGGTAGCAAATGAGCAGTTCTTC.